This is a list of T cell receptor beta chains from one sample in a study of blood T cells in healthy people across ages. TCRdb called the 5' RACE reads again in MiXCR, with one record for every CDR3 protein. Of 1.2 million to 1.5 million distinct CDR3 sequences listed, around 42% were seen once; the top ten hold 7% to 9.5%. Input material: blood. The origin of the receptors is a woman in her late teens or twenties in good health. Both conserved end residues are part of each CDR3. D genes are given only for firm matches. The size field is filled for only some rows; it gives once, few, many or a size class.

J gene: TRBJ1-2
clone size: NA
D gene: NA
V gene: TRBV27
CDR3 protein: CASRARAPDYGYTF
CDR3 DNA: TGTGCCAGCCGGGCCCGAGCGCCGGACTATGGCTACACCTTC

J gene: TRBJ1-2
clone size: NA
D gene: TRBD1
V gene: TRBV7-9
CDR3 protein: CASSSSGTGDSGGYTF
CDR3 DNA: TGTGCCAGTAGCTCCTCCGGGACAGGAGACTCGGGTGGCTACACCTTC

J gene: TRBJ1-5
clone size: NA
D gene: NA
V gene: TRBV24-1
CDR3 protein: CATSDQDNQPQHF
CDR3 DNA: TGTGCCACCAGTGATCAAGATAATCAGCCCCAGCATTTT

J gene: TRBJ1-1
clone size: NA
D gene: NA
V gene: TRBV7-9
CDR3 protein: CASSFRDSPLGAFF
CDR3 DNA: TGTGCCAGCAGCTTCCGGGACTCCCCCCTCGGAGCTTTCTTT

J gene: TRBJ2-1
clone size: once
D gene: TRBD2
V gene: TRBV3-1
CDR3 protein: CASSLTTLLAGGNEQFF
CDR3 DNA: TGTGCCAGCAGCCTTACTACCTTACTAGCGGGAGGAAATGAGCAGTTCTTC

J gene: TRBJ1-1
clone size: NA
D gene: NA
V gene: TRBV20-1
CDR3 protein: CSASGIFGDTEAFF
CDR3 DNA: TGCAGTGCTAGTGGAATTTTTGGGGACACTGAAGCTTTCTTT

J gene: TRBJ2-5
clone size: NA
D gene: TRBD2
V gene: TRBV12-3/TRBV12-4
CDR3 protein: CASSLEWREGETQYF
CDR3 DNA: TGTGCCAGCAGTTTAGAATGGAGGGAGGGGGAGACCCAGTACTTC

J gene: TRBJ1-2
clone size: NA
D gene: NA
V gene: TRBV6-4
CDR3 protein: CASKRDSDGNYGYTF
CDR3 DNA: TGTGCCAGTAAAAGAGACAGCGACGGAAACTATGGCTACACCTTC

J gene: TRBJ2-1
clone size: NA
D gene: TRBD2
V gene: TRBV20-1
CDR3 protein: CSPLRTRGLAGNEQFF
CDR3 DNA: TGCAGCCCCCTTAGGACACGAGGTTTAGCGGGCAATGAGCAGTTCTTC

J gene: TRBJ2-7
clone size: NA
D gene: NA
V gene: TRBV29-1
CDR3 protein: CSVAYSEPRSSYEQYF
CDR3 DNA: TGCAGCGTTGCGTATTCGGAGCCTCGGAGCTCCTACGAGCAGTACTTC

J gene: TRBJ2-5
clone size: NA
D gene: TRBD2
V gene: TRBV7-9
CDR3 protein: CASSPGRLAGYNEQYF
CDR3 DNA: TGTGCCAGCAGCCCTGGGCGTCTAGCGGGGTACAATGAGCAGTACTTC

J gene: TRBJ2-7
clone size: few
D gene: TRBD1
V gene: TRBV29-1
CDR3 protein: CSAQGQGRLEQYF
CDR3 DNA: TGCAGCGCCCAAGGACAGGGCCGGCTCGAGCAGTACTTC

J gene: TRBJ2-1
clone size: few
D gene: TRBD2
V gene: TRBV7-9
CDR3 protein: CASSLKSSGGPASFEQFF
CDR3 DNA: TGTGCCAGCAGCTTAAAGTCTAGCGGGGGGCCCGCCAGTTTTGAGCAGTTCTTC